This TCR beta chain comes out of a study of blood T cell repertoires in COVID-19. Participants spanned ages about 18 to 90 years and resided in some 22 US areas. The ends were cut back, 1 base at V and 8 bases at J, with 17 bases in the middle. Germline V CDR1 and CDR2: MGHRA, YSYEKL. The CDR3 length is 15 residues. The data were produced by immunoSEQ multiplex PCR, yet TCRdb's version contains in-frame clones alone and is incomplete. The sample contains 300,000 to 400,000 clones, 80% to 90% of which appear only once. Sequenced sample: PBMCs or T cells enriched from blood (not recorded which). This receptor was obtained from a man aged 18-30 years who had recovered from COVID-19. The V gene is TRBV4-1, the J gene TRBJ1-2; D call uncertain. The CDR3 nucleotides are TGCGCCAGCAGCCAAGCTGACGAGCTAACTAAGGGCTACACCTTC. Amino acids: CASSQADELTKGYTF.